This is a list of T cell receptor beta chains from one sample in a study of graft-versus-host responses after intestinal transplantation. Their antigen targets remain unknown. TCRdb's copy holds only in-frame clones and misses some; the assay was immunoSEQ multiplex PCR. The data contain approximately 90,000 clones, approximately 90% of them singletons. The sequences come from unstimulated CD4+ T cells sorted from spleen or lymph node cells, collected before transplant. These receptors were collected from a human donor who was the organ donor for an intestinal transplant. CDR3s leave out the opening cysteine and the closing phenylalanine or tryptophan. A D gene is named only where the DNA matches it firmly. Only some rows state a clone size, as once, few, many or a class for expanded clones.

v_call: TRBV6-5
j_call: TRBJ2-1
d_call: -
clone_size: few
cdr3_aa: ASTYYNEQF

v_call: TRBV11-2
j_call: TRBJ1-2
d_call: -
clone_size: few
cdr3_aa: ASSSSGSPVYGYT

v_call: TRBV9
j_call: TRBJ2-3
d_call: -
clone_size: -
cdr3_aa: ASSPSGNTDTQY

v_call: TRBV6-6
j_call: TRBJ2-1
d_call: TRBD1
clone_size: -
cdr3_aa: ASSHGQDNEQF

v_call: TRBV29-1
j_call: TRBJ1-1
d_call: -
clone_size: -
cdr3_aa: SVTRAGAEAF

v_call: TRBV28
j_call: TRBJ2-3
d_call: -
clone_size: -
cdr3_aa: ASTVTDTQY

v_call: TRBV4-2
j_call: TRBJ2-1
d_call: -
clone_size: -
cdr3_aa: ASSPGTAYNEQF

v_call: TRBV28
j_call: TRBJ2-7
d_call: -
clone_size: -
cdr3_aa: ASSTTSYEQY

v_call: TRBV9
j_call: TRBJ2-2
d_call: TRBD2
clone_size: -
cdr3_aa: ASSVGASGANTGELF

v_call: TRBV14
j_call: TRBJ2-2
d_call: -
clone_size: -
cdr3_aa: ASRTTGNTGELF

v_call: TRBV2
j_call: TRBJ2-7
d_call: -
clone_size: -
cdr3_aa: ASRSDNYEQY

v_call: TRBV6-1
j_call: TRBJ2-7
d_call: -
clone_size: few
cdr3_aa: ASSVGYLQY

v_call: TRBV11-3
j_call: TRBJ2-3
d_call: TRBD2
clone_size: -
cdr3_aa: ASSFESRIAGSDFTDTQY

v_call: TRBV14
j_call: TRBJ2-3
d_call: TRBD1
clone_size: -
cdr3_aa: ASSQTTGGPQY

v_call: TRBV11-2
j_call: TRBJ2-7
d_call: -
clone_size: once
cdr3_aa: ASSLDSLARKFMDSYEQY

v_call: TRBV4-2
j_call: TRBJ2-5
d_call: -
clone_size: -
cdr3_aa: ASSPRDTGSQRETQY

v_call: TRBV12-2
j_call: TRBJ1-6
d_call: -
clone_size: -
cdr3_aa: ASRFIQGANSPLH

v_call: TRBV7-2
j_call: TRBJ2-5
d_call: TRBD1
clone_size: -
cdr3_aa: ASSLSTGGETQY

v_call: TRBV6-5
j_call: TRBJ2-5
d_call: TRBD2
clone_size: -
cdr3_aa: ASSPSGGERETQY

v_call: TRBV7-5
j_call: TRBJ1-4
d_call: -
clone_size: -
cdr3_aa: ARRLQGQLNEKLF

v_call: TRBV11-2
j_call: TRBJ2-1
d_call: -
clone_size: -
cdr3_aa: ASGGISYNEQF

v_call: TRBV7-2
j_call: TRBJ1-2
d_call: -
clone_size: -
cdr3_aa: ASSLYLYGYT

v_call: TRBV10-3
j_call: TRBJ2-1
d_call: TRBD2
clone_size: -
cdr3_aa: ATGLAGAPSHEQF

v_call: TRBV27
j_call: TRBJ2-1
d_call: -
clone_size: -
cdr3_aa: ASGPVGRTHNEQF

v_call: TRBV11-1
j_call: TRBJ1-1
d_call: TRBD1
clone_size: once
cdr3_aa: ASSFFPRGLNTEAF

v_call: TRBV10-3
j_call: TRBJ1-1
d_call: TRBD1
clone_size: -
cdr3_aa: AMRQGARSEAF

v_call: TRBV28
j_call: TRBJ2-7
d_call: TRBD1
clone_size: -
cdr3_aa: ASSSPRGLEQY

v_call: TRBV27
j_call: TRBJ2-5
d_call: TRBD1
clone_size: -
cdr3_aa: ASSTDRAETQY

v_call: TRBV5-1
j_call: TRBJ2-1
d_call: TRBD2
clone_size: -
cdr3_aa: ASSAITSGDNNEQF

v_call: TRBV5-6
j_call: TRBJ2-3
d_call: -
clone_size: -
cdr3_aa: ASSGGVISTDTQY

v_call: TRBV6-5
j_call: TRBJ2-1
d_call: -
clone_size: -
cdr3_aa: ATSRRGKLF

v_call: TRBV27
j_call: TRBJ2-1
d_call: TRBD2
clone_size: few
cdr3_aa: ASRAWFSGRANEQF

v_call: TRBV9
j_call: TRBJ1-4
d_call: -
clone_size: -
cdr3_aa: ASSPGGRGASNEKLF

v_call: TRBV4-1
j_call: TRBJ2-4
d_call: -
clone_size: -
cdr3_aa: ASSQARDLAKNIQY

v_call: TRBV6-5
j_call: TRBJ1-6
d_call: TRBD1
clone_size: -
cdr3_aa: ASSEGQGFSPLH

v_call: TRBV6-6
j_call: TRBJ2-5
d_call: -
clone_size: few
cdr3_aa: ASSYSEGQETQY

v_call: TRBV5-1
j_call: TRBJ2-7
d_call: -
clone_size: few
cdr3_aa: ASSLHLGEQY

v_call: TRBV28
j_call: TRBJ2-2
d_call: -
clone_size: once
cdr3_aa: ASSLWFLDRESNTGELF

v_call: TRBV18
j_call: TRBJ1-5
d_call: -
clone_size: -
cdr3_aa: ASSPPQNQPQH

v_call: TRBV5-1
j_call: TRBJ2-2
d_call: TRBD1
clone_size: -
cdr3_aa: ASSLIGQGASGELF

v_call: TRBV28
j_call: TRBJ2-1
d_call: TRBD2
clone_size: -
cdr3_aa: ASSLRGRLGYEQF

v_call: TRBV18
j_call: TRBJ1-1
d_call: -
clone_size: -
cdr3_aa: ASSPTAGVNTEAF

v_call: TRBV11-3
j_call: TRBJ2-7
d_call: -
clone_size: -
cdr3_aa: ASSFPDGAYEQY

v_call: TRBV6-6
j_call: TRBJ1-1
d_call: TRBD1
clone_size: -
cdr3_aa: ASRVPEQTGETEAF

v_call: TRBV2
j_call: TRBJ2-2
d_call: TRBD2
clone_size: -
cdr3_aa: ASSSTGTSVGGELF

v_call: TRBV4-1
j_call: TRBJ1-1
d_call: -
clone_size: few
cdr3_aa: ASSRQDSQNTEAF

v_call: TRBV5-4
j_call: TRBJ2-7
d_call: -
clone_size: once
cdr3_aa: ASSPGGGIDEQY